The T cell receptor beta chain under discussion was sequenced for a study of blood T cells in healthy people across ages. A second PCR of about 6 to 12 cycles used a sample-barcoded 5' primer and a J-beta primer mix. Through a template-switch adaptor with 12 random nucleotides, each cDNA molecule received a tag. TCRdb analysed the 5' RACE reads with MiXCR anew, one entry per CDR3 protein. The repertoire holds 600,000 or so distinct CDR3 sequences, with around 31% as singletons. Study results and caveats: Observed TCR beta diversity per million T cells went down as age went up. This fall followed a roughly linear course with age. No one knew whether donors had CMV, which possibly confounded expanded clonotype changes.

This clonotype was observed many times. Its specificity is not known. The sample consisted of blood. The clonotype originates from a woman at least 80 years old in good health.

The CDR3 loop reads CASSGGRYNSPLHF. CDR3 sequence (DNA): TGTGCCAGCAGTGGCGGACGGTATAATTCACCCCTCCACTTT. V usage is TRBV25-1 and J usage is TRBJ1-6; D gene unclear. Germline V gene data show CDR1 as MGHDK and CDR2 as SYGVNS. Trimming took 4 bases from V and 4 from J, leaving 8 bases between them. CDR3 length equals 14 residues.